This T cell receptor beta chain came from a study of blood T cells in healthy people across ages. Study-wide results and caveats: The long-lived group displayed more naive CD4+ cells, plus higher diversity, than the aged donors did. Strong correlation existed between TCR beta diversity and naive T cell percentage.

This clonotype was seen repeatedly, ten times or more. Its antigen remains unidentified. Sample-barcoded 5' priming and a J-beta primer mix drove a second PCR of about 6 to 12 cycles. Each cDNA molecule was tagged by a template-switch adaptor with 12 random nucleotides. TCRdb processed the 5' RACE reads anew with MiXCR; each CDR3 protein has one entry. This sample has about 640,000 distinct CDR3 sequences; approximately 30% occur once, and the top ten carry around 16%. V lost 7 bases and J lost 0; bases outside the gene matches: 4. CDR3 size: 15 residues. Germline lookup yields CDR1 SQVTM and CDR2 ANQGSEA. Approximately 9.1 milliliters was the volume of peripheral blood drawn from each donor.

The chain carries TRBV29-1 and TRBJ2-1; 12 bases map to TRBD2. The source of this sequence is an elderly woman in good health. Sample: blood. CDR3 residues: CSASGGAPSYNEQFF. CDR3 sequence (DNA): TGCAGCGCTAGCGGGGGGGCACCCTCCTACAATGAGCAGTTCTTC.